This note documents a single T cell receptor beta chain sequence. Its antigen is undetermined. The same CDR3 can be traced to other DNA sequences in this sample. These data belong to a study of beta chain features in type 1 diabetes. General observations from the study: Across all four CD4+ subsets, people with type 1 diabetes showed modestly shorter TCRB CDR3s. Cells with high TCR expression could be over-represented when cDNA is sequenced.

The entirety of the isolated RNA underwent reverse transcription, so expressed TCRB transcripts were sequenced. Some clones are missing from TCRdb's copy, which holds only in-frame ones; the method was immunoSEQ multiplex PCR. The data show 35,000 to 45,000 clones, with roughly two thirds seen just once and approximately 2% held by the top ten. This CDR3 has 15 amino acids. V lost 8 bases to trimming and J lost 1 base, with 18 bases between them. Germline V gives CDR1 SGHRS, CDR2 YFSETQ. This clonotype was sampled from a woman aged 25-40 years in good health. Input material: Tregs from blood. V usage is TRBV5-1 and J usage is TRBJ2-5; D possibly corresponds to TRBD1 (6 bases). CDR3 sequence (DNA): TGCGCCAGTAACCAACTACAGGGCCTCCAAGAGACCCAGTACTTC. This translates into CASNQLQGLQETQYF.